Presented here are 4 T cell receptor beta chains from one specimen sequenced in a study of T cell repertoires in MIS-A myocarditis. Profiled with immunoSEQ multiplex PCR; TCRdb holds only in-frame clones, not every one. Here the sample spans 15,000 or so clones, around 69% being singletons. Input material: left ventricle heart tissue obtained at autopsy. Source of these receptors: a man between 18 and 29 years old with fulminant myocarditis from multisystem inflammatory syndrome in adults (MIS-A) after COVID-19.

The J gene is TRBJ1-1, the V gene TRBV4-3; D is undetermined. The CDR3 has 14 residues. The germline CDR1 and CDR2 sequences are LGHNA and YSLEER. The germline V and J ends were trimmed by 1 base and 1 base, with 7 bases remaining between them. This CDR3 reads CASSQGLRNTEAFF. The CDR3 coding sequence is TGCGCCAGCAGCCAAGGGCTTAGGAACACTGAAGCTTTCTTT.

The chain joins TRBV5-4 to TRBJ2-3, with 7 bases lining up with TRBD1. Unmatched junction bases numbered 7, after V lost 4 bases and J lost 11 bases. CDR1 is SGHNT, CDR2 YYREEE, per germline (reference sequence). This CDR3 is 12 amino acids long. The CDR3 bases are TGTGCCAGCAGCCCGGGGACAGCTGAGCAGTATTTT. As protein: CASSPGTAEQYF.

The rearrangement links TRBV28 to TRBJ2-1; D possibly corresponds to TRBD2 (6 bases). V lost 5 bases and J lost 5, with 19 bases in between. This CDR3 spans 16 amino acids. From germline, CDR1 is MDHEN and CDR2 SYDVKM. The CDR3 DNA is TGTGCCAGCAGTGTGACTAGTCCCTCGAAAAACAATGAGCAGTTCTTC. As protein: CASSVTSPSKNNEQFF.

The chain couples TRBV29-1 to TRBJ1-4, with TRBD1 identical over 8 bases. Germline assignment: CDR1 SQVTM and CDR2 ANQGSEA. There are 14 residues in the CDR3. Unmatched junction bases numbered 12, after V lost 7 bases and J lost 8 bases. The CDR3 bases are TGCAGCGCTGCCGCTCAGGGGGCAGGAGAAAAACTGTTTTTT. The encoded protein is CSAAAQGAGEKLFF.